This TCR beta chain originates from a study of shared clonotypes between healthy human individuals. V was shortened by 0 bases and J by 8 bases, with 4 bases between the two germline ends. The V gene's germline CDR1 is SGHAT and CDR2 FQNNGV. The length of the CDR3 is 12 residues. The repertoire was sequenced with immunoSEQ multiplex PCR; TCRdb's copy has only in-frame clones and lacks some. The sample includes under 2.5 million clones, about nine tenths of them seen just once. J is TRBJ2-2 and V is TRBV11-2; D uncertain. Material for sequencing was naive CD4+ T cells from PBMCs. Subset here: CD45RA+ positively selected. The origin of this receptor is a man younger than 30 in good health. Some clones in this sample may be carry-over from other donors' samples. The CDR3 DNA reads as TGTGCCAGCAGCTTAGAAAGGGGGGAGCTGTTTTTT. Protein product: CASSLERGELFF.